The present T cell receptor (beta chain) was sequenced within a study of Graves' ophthalmopathy and Graves' hyperthyroidism. The study amplified TCR beta CDR3 regions using RNA transcripts. The first round was an RT-PCR with HTBI primers, and the second round was a multiplex PCR. Each CDR3 protein gets one entry after TCRdb re-called the multiplex PCR reads with MiXCR. The repertoire consists of more than 1,000,000 distinct CDR3 sequences, with roughly 35% occurring once and the leading ten covering around 10%. This clonotype was counted ten times or more. Its antigen is currently unknown. The study, taken as a whole, reports: Sensitivity of roughly 88% and specificity of approximately 76% were achieved when a 13-signature model separated ophthalmopathy from stable hyperthyroidism. Most thyroid clonotypes expanded beyond 0.001 frequency were also found in blood.

This CDR3 comprises 14 residues. Trimming took 4 bases from V and 3 from J, leaving 12 bases between them. Germline loops: CDR1 SEHNR, CDR2 FQNEAQ (reference sequence). This chain joins TRBV7-9 and TRBJ1-1; D remains unclear. The source is an adult man with Graves' hyperthyroidism. The material sequenced was peripheral blood or thyroid tissue (not recorded which). The CDR3 spells CASSYVSYDTEAFF. CDR3 DNA: TGTGCCAGCAGCTACGTATCTTATGACACTGAAGCTTTCTTT. Filled out from reference TRBV7-9 and TRBJ1-1, the complete variable domain reads DTGVSQNPRHKITKRGQNVTFRCDPISEHNRLYWYRQTLGQGPEFLTYFQNEAQLEKSRLLSDRFSAERPKGSFSTLEIQRTEQGDSAMYLCASSYVSYDTEAFFGQGTRLTVV.